This TCR beta chain was identified during a study of shared clonotypes between healthy human individuals. Study results and caveats: Generally, estimated richness proved larger in naive subsets than it did in memory subsets.

Libraries were prepared by immunoSEQ multiplex PCR; TCRdb keeps only in-frame clonotypes and omits some of them. The sample includes 1,500,000 or so clones, approximately 98.5% of them seen just once. The CDR3 contains 15 residues. CDR1 is MDHEN and CDR2 is SYDVKM in the germline V gene. V lost 3 bases and J 4 bases, leaving 13 bases between the germline ends. Remarks on this clone: No antigen is known for it.

The sample comprised naive CD4+ T cells sorted from blood. Subset specified: CD45RA+ positively selected. The chain carries TRBV28 and TRBJ2-1; D unresolved. This sequence originates from a man aged 25-40 years in good health. The CDR3 protein is CASSFNPRLYNEQFF. In DNA, the CDR3 is TGTGCCAGCAGTTTCAACCCCCGACTTTACAATGAGCAGTTCTTC.